These 14 T cell receptor beta chains were all obtained from the same sample, sequenced in a study of shared clonotypes between healthy human individuals. Clones were sequenced by immunoSEQ multiplex PCR, and TCRdb holds only the in-frame ones, with some missing. Of about 730,000 clones listed, 55% to 80% are singletons. Sequenced input: memory CD4+ T cells sorted from blood. The sample's subset: CD45RA-negative fraction. Receptor source: a woman aged 25 to 39 in good health.

This clone appeared a few times. The rearrangement links TRBV29-1 to TRBJ2-2; D not resolved. Germline values: CDR1 SQVTM, CDR2 ANQGSEA. CDR3 length equals 11 residues. The germline V and J ends were trimmed by 7 bases and 6 bases, with 9 bases remaining between them. CDR3 coding DNA: TGCAGCGCCCGGCTCGCCGGGGAGCTGTTTTTT. Translation: CSARLAGELFF.

The V gene is TRBV5-4, the J gene TRBJ1-1; D ambiguous. The germline CDR1 and CDR2 sequences are SGHNT and YYREEE (reference sequence). Trimming left V 4 bases short and J 2 bases short, with 18 bases between. The CDR3 sequence is 16 residues long. The CDR3 DNA is TGTGCCAGCAGCCCCGAAAGTTTCGGGCTAAACACTGAAGCTTTCTTT. Translation: CASSPESFGLNTEAFF.

The rearrangement joins TRBV5-4 to TRBJ2-5; 10 nucleotides align to TRBD1. The germline CDR1 and CDR2 sequences are SGHNT and YYREEE (reference sequence). The CDR3 has 13 amino acids. V was pared by 7 bases and J by 3 bases, with 3 bases of the junction left unmatched. The CDR3 reads CASLGTGEETQYF. As DNA, the CDR3 is TGTGCCAGCTTGGGGACAGGGGAAGAGACCCAGTACTTC. Using reference TRBV5-4 and TRBJ2-5 for the parts outside the CDR3, the full variable domain is ETGVTQSPTHLIKTRGQQVTLRCSSQSGHNTVSWYQQALGQGPQFIFQYYREEENGRGNFPPRFSGLQFPNYSSELNVNALELDDSALYLCASLGTGEETQYFGPGTRLLVL.

The gene calls are TRBV28 and TRBJ1-2; weak D call: TRBD1 (5 bases). Germline CDR1 MDHEN, CDR2 SYDVKM. Trimming pared 4 bases from V and 8 bases from J, leaving 11 bases between. This CDR3 spans 12 amino acids. In nucleotides, the CDR3 is TGTGCCAGCAGTTGGGGGGAGGAGGGCTACACCTTC. Its translation is CASSWGEEGYTF.

For this clone: Within the sample, other DNA sequences also encode this same CDR3. The V call is TRBV11-3, the J call TRBJ2-1, with 11 bases fitting TRBD2. Germline CDR1 reads SGHNT; CDR2 reads YENEEA. Unmatched junction bases numbered 4, after V lost 5 bases and J lost 7 bases. The CDR3 is 14 amino acids. CDR3 sequence: CASSHSGRGNEQFF. Written as DNA, the CDR3 is TGTGCCAGCAGCCATAGCGGGAGGGGTAATGAGCAGTTCTTC.

The chain links TRBV7-2 to TRBJ2-1; 12 bases fit TRBD2. Germline-derived CDR1 and CDR2 are SGHTA and FQGNSA. The V and J ends lost 5 bases and 7 bases, in that order; junction bases with no gene match: 6. This CDR3 has 15 amino acids. This chain's CDR3 is CASSLRTSGRNEQFF. The DNA for the CDR3 is TGTGCCAGCAGCCTCCGTACTAGCGGGAGGAATGAGCAGTTCTTC.

V gene TRBV5-8 combines with J gene TRBJ2-1; D possibly corresponds to TRBD2 (5 bases). CDR3 length: 15 amino acids. The V end was cut by 1 base, the J end by 4 bases, with 12 bases between. Germline V gene data show CDR1 as SGHTS and CDR2 as YDEGEE. In nucleotides, the CDR3 is TGTGCCAGCAGCTTGAGCGGTCCCTTATACAATGAGCAGTTCTTC. The encoded protein is CASSLSGPLYNEQFF.

This clone was recorded a few times. The chain couples TRBV28 to TRBJ1-5; no firm D call. The germline V and J ends were trimmed by 7 bases and 4 bases, with 11 bases remaining between them. This CDR3 is built from 13 residues. CDR1 and CDR2 (germline): MDHEN, SYDVKM. DNA for the CDR3: TGTGCCAGCACCCCGGCGGCTAATCAGCCCCAGCATTTT. Amino acid sequence: CASTPAANQPQHF.

This clone was picked up many times. This rearrangement joins TRBV9 to TRBJ2-1; TRBD2 might be the D (6 bases). V lost 0 bases and J lost 13, with 14 bases in between. The CDR3 is made up of 13 amino acids. CDR1 is SGDLS and CDR2 is YYNGEE in the germline V gene. Written as DNA, the CDR3 is TGTGCCAGCAGCGTAGGCGGGGCGTCGGGACAGTTCTTC. It is translated as CASSVGGASGQFF.

Details on this clone: The identical CDR3 is also encoded by other nucleotide sequences in the sample. V usage is TRBV18 and J usage is TRBJ1-5, with unresolved D. The CDR3 totals 13 residues. Between the trimmed V and J ends, which lost 4 bases and 0 bases, there was a span of 4 bases. From germline, CDR1 is KGHSH and CDR2 LQKENI. The CDR3 DNA reads as TGTGCCAGCTCACTCGATAGCAATCAGCCCCAGCATTTT. Protein sequence: CASSLDSNQPQHF.

This sequence joins TRBV5-1 and TRBJ2-5; 12 bases match TRBD2. The CDR3 contains 16 residues. Germline CDR1 is SGHRS and CDR2 is YFSETQ. Trimming cost V 4 bases and J 0 bases; bases outside gene matches: 4. The CDR3 DNA sequence: TGCGCCAGCAGCCCTGGGACTAGCGGGTACCAAGAGACCCAGTACTTC. It codes for CASSPGTSGYQETQYF.

The V call is TRBV21-1, the J call TRBJ2-1; the table gives TRBD1 as D, unverified against the DNA. TRBV21-1 is a pseudogene. This CDR3 is 16 amino acids long. The CDR3 DNA reads TGTGCCAGCAGCAAAGCCCCCGGGACAGGTCCAACCACCCGGCTCTTC. Amino acids: CASSKAPGTGPTTRLF.

The gene calls are TRBV2 and TRBJ2-7; D possibly uses TRBD1 or TRBD2 (5 bases each). Germline assignment: CDR1 SNHLY and CDR2 FYNNEI. The V gene lost 6 bases and the J gene lost 2 bases, with 20 bases spanning the gap. CDR3 length equals 16 residues. As DNA, the CDR3 is TGTGCCAGCAGCCTACTTCCTATAGGGGAGACCTACGAGCAGTACTTC. Translating gives CASSLLPIGETYEQYF.

The V and J genes are TRBV4-1 and TRBJ2-5, with a weak D call TRBD1 (5 bases). Germline lookup yields CDR1 MGHRA and CDR2 YSYEKL. V lost 1 base and J lost 5, with 14 bases in between. The CDR3 length is 15 residues. The CDR3: CASSQGGAASETQYF. CDR3 nucleotides: TGCGCCAGCAGCCAAGGTGGGGCAGCATCGGAGACCCAGTACTTC.